The subject of this entry is one T cell receptor beta chain. Its target antigen remains unknown. No quality values exist for individual bases; no much larger clone is one base distant. TCRbeta CDR3 regions were amplified from genomic DNA using the immunoSEQ Assay, a bias-controlled multiplex PCR. The paper's data handling went like this. The number of nucleated cells in each sample was estimated from the amplification of reference gene primers within the assay. To quantify the absolute abundance of each unique TCRbeta CDR3 rearrangement, sequence reads were collapsed and filtered. For each sample, productive Simpson clonality was calculated as the square root of Simpson's diversity index across productive rearrangements. In its TCRdb copy, this immuneACCESS table keeps in-frame sequences only and misses some clones. Where compared with another copy, unresolved V genes explain less than half of these, and the others have no known cause. The DNA was the basis for D and trimming; V, J and clone size are from that table. The sample data list tens of thousands of clones, and roughly 80% of these were observed just once. The ten biggest clones cover about a sixth of the sample.

This sample stems from a study of blood T cell repertoires in COVID-19 (dated by TCRdb to the early 2020s). Broadly, across the study: Samples from collaborators originated in the United States, Italy and Spain and spanned both the acute and convalescent phases of COVID-19. The samples were drawn from two sources: the first 160 participants of the ongoing ImmuneRACE study, and over 1,000 subjects contributed by 6 global collaborators. The repertoires were made available in a free public database intended to serve as a resource for research on the immune response to SARS-CoV-2. A de-identified subject ID, COVID-19 status, age in years and sex were almost always included in the sample metadata. Subjects who had been exposed to COVID-19, were actively infected with it, or had recovered from it provided the deeply sampled blood TCRbeta repertoires that made up the dataset. Where available, HLA class I and class II types were obtained from metadata supplied by the sample provider rather than from assay-based typing. The prospective study material was composed of cDNA or gDNA derived from T cells, B-cell-depleted T cells, or PBMCs. Overall study results and their limits: How much clinical and demographic metadata was included differed by source and by participant, and the metadata was provided uncurated.

Trimming costs V 4 bases and J 9 bases, and their ends lie 15 bases apart. CDR1 and CDR2, per the germline V gene, are SGHTA and FQGTGA. Taken from cysteine to phenylalanine, the CDR3 has 13 residues. Only the CDR3 region is kept as DNA, spanning 39 bases read in frame from base 1. Each collaborating institution followed its own protocols to collect whole blood in K2EDTA tubes. For TCRbeta analysis, collaborators shipped samples in one of three forms: frozen whole blood, isolated PBMCs, or DNA extracted from either of those sample types. What was sequenced was peripheral blood. The clonotype comes from a woman aged 55-75 years with acute or convalescent COVID-19. Recombination joined TRBV7-3 with TRBJ1-1; TRBD1 is a weak D gene call, 6 bases matching. The CDR3 protein: CASSSKGETQAFF. The DNA sequence reads TGTGCCAGCAGCTCGAAGGGGGAGACCCAAGCTTTCTTT.